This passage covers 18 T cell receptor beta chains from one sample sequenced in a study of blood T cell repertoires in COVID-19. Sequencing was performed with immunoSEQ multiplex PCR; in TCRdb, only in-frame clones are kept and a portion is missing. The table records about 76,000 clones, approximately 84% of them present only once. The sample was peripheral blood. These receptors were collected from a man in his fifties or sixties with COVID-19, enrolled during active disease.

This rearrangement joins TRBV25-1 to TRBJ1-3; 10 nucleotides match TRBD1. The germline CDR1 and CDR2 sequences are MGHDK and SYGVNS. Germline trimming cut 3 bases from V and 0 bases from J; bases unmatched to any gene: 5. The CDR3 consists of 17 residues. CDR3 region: CASSEGTGVSSGNTIYF. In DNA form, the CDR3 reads TGTGCCAGCAGTGAGGGGACAGGGGTCAGCTCTGGAAACACCATATATTTT.

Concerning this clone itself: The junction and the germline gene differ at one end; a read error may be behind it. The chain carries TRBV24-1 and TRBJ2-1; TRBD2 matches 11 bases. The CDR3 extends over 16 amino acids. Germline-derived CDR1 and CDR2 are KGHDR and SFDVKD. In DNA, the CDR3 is TGTGCCACCAGCGATTTCAGTAGCGGGGGGGCTAATGAGCAGTTCTTC. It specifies CATSDFSSGGANEQFF.

The CDR3 loop is CASSLPGLTHNEQFF. The CDR3 nucleotides are TGTGCCAGCAGCTTACCGGGTTTGACGCACAATGAGCAGTTCTTC. The chain joins TRBV5-6 to TRBJ2-1; D unresolved. The CDR3 totals 15 residues. Germline CDR1 is SGHDT and CDR2 is YYEEEE. Trimming cost V 2 bases and J 5 bases, with 14 bases left between them.

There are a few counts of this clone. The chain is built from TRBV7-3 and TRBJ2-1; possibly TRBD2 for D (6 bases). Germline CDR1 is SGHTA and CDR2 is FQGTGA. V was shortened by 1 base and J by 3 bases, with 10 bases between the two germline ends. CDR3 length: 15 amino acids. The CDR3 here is CASSLNGGIYNEQFF. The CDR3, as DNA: TGTGCCAGCAGCTTAAATGGCGGGATCTACAATGAGCAGTTCTTC.

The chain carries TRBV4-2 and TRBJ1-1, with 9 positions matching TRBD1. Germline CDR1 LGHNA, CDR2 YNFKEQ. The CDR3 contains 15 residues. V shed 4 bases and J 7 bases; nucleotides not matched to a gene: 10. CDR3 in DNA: TGTGCCAGCAGCCCGTCCGGGACAGGGTTTCGTGAAGCTTTCTTT. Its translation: CASSPSGTGFREAFF.

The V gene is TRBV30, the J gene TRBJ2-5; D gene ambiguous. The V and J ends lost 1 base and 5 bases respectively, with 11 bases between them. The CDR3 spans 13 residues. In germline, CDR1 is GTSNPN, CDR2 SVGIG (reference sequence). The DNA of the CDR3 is TGTGCCTGGAGTGCCCCAGGCCGGGAGACCCAGTACTTC. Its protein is CAWSAPGRETQYF.

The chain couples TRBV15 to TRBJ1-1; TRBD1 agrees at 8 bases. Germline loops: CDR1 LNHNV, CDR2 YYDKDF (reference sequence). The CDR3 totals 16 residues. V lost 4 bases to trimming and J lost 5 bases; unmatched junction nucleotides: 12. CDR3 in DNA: TGTGCCACCAGCAAATCTACCAGGGGGCTGTCGACTGAAGCTTTCTTT. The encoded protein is CATSKSTRGLSTEAFF. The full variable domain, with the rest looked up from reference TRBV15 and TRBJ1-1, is DAMVIQNPRYQVTQFGKPVTLSCSQTLNHNVMYWYQQKSSQAPKLLFHYYDKDFNNEADTPDNFQSRRPNTSFCFLDIRSPGLGDTAMYLCATSKSTRGLSTEAFFGQGTRLTVV.

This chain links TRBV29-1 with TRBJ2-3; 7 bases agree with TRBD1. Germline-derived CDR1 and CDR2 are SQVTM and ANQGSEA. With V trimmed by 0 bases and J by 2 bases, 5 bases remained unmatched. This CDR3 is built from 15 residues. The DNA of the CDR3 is TGCAGCGTTGAAGAAGGACAGGTTAACACAGATACGCAGTATTTT. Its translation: CSVEEGQVNTDTQYF.

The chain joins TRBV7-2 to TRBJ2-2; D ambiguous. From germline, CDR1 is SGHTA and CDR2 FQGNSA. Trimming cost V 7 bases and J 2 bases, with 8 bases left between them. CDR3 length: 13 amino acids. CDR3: CASNLRNTGELFF. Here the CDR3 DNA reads TGTGCCAGCAATCTACGAAACACCGGGGAGCTGTTTTTT.

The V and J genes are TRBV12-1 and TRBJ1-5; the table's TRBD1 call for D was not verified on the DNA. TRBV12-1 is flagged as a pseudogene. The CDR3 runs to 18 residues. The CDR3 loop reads CASSFARVQGRPHQPQHF. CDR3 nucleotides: TGTGCCAGCAGCTTTGCGCGGGTACAGGGAAGGCCTCATCAGCCCCAGCATTTT.

CDR3 DNA: TGTGCCATCAGTGCGCGATTCGAGCAGTTCTTC. Encoded protein: CAISARFEQFF. The rearrangement uses TRBV10-3 and TRBJ2-1, with D unclear. Trimming took off 4 bases at V and 10 bases at J, with 8 bases between the two ends. The CDR3 has 11 residues. The germline V gene encodes CDR1 ENHRY and CDR2 SYGVKD.

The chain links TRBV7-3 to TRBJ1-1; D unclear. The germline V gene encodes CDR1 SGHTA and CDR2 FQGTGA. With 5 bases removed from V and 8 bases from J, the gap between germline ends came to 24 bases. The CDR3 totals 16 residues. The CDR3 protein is CASSPDPTRAGEEAFF. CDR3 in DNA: TGTGCCAGCAGCCCGGACCCCACTCGGGCGGGCGAAGAAGCTTTCTTT.

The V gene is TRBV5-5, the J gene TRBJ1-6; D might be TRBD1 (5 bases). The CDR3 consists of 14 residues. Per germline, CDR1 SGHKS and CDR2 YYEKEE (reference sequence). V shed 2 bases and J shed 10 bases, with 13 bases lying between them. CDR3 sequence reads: CASSLGVLNSPLHF. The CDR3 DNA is TGTGCCAGCAGCTTAGGGGTCTTGAACTCACCCCTCCACTTT. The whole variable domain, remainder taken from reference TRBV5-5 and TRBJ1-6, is DAGVTQSPTHLIKTRGQQVTLRCSPISGHKSVSWYQQVLGQGPQFIFQYYEKEERGRGNFPDRFSARQFPNYSSELNVNALLLGDSALYLCASSLGVLNSPLHFGNGTRLTVT.

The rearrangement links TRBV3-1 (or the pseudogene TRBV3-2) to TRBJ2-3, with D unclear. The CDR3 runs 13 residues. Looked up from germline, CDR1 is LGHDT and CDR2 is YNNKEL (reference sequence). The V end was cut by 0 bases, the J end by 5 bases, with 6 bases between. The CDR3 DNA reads TGTGCCAGCAGCCAAGACCGACTAGATACGCAGTATTTT. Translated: CASSQDRLDTQYF.

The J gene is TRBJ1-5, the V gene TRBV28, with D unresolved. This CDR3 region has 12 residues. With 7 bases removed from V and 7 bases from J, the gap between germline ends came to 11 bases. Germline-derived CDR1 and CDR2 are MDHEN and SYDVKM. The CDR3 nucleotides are TGTGCCAGCACCTCTCCCAGGCAGCCCCAGCATTTT. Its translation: CASTSPRQPQHF.

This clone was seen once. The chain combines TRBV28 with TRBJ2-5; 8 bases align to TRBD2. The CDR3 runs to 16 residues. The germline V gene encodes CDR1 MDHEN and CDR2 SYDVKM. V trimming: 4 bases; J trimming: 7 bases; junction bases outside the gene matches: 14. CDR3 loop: CASSSAREGDRLTQYF. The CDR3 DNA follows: TGTGCCAGCAGTTCCGCTCGGGAGGGTGATCGCTTGACCCAGTACTTC. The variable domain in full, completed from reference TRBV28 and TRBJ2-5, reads DVKVTQSSRYLVKRTGEKVFLECVQDMDHENMFWYRQDPGLGLRLIYFSYDVKMKEKGDIPEGYSVSREKKERFSLILESASTNQTSMYLCASSSAREGDRLTQYFGPGTRLLVL.

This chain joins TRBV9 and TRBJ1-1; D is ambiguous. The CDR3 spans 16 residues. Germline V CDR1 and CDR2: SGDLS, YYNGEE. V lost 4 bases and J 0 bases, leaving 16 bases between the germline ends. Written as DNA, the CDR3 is TGTGCCAGCAGCCATAAACCAGGAGGGCTGAACACTGAAGCTTTCTTT. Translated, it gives CASSHKPGGLNTEAFF.

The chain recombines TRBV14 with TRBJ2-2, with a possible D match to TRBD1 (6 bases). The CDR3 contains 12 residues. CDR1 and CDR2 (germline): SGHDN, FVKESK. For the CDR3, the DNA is TGTTTTAGGGAAGGGGACATCGAGGAGCTGTTTTTT. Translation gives CFREGDIEELFF.